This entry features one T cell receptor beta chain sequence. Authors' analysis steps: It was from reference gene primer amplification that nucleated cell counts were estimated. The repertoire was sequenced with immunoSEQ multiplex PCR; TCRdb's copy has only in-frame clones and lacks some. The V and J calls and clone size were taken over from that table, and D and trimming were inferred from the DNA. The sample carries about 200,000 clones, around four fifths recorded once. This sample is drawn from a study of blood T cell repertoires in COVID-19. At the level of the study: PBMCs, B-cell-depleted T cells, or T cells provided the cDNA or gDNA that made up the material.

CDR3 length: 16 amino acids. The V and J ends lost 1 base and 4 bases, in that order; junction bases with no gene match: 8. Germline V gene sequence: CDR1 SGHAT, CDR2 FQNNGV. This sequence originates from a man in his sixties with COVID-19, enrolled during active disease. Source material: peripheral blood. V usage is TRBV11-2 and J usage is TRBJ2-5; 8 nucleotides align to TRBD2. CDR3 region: CASSLGPAGEGETQYF. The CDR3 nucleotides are TGTGCCAGCAGCTTAGGACCAGCGGGAGAGGGAGAGACCCAGTACTTC.